This entry features one T cell receptor (beta chain) sequence. The CDR3 contains 15 residues. V lost 0 bases to trimming and J lost 14 bases; unmatched junction nucleotides: 8. The germline V gene encodes CDR1 MRHNA and CDR2 SNTAGT. This record comes from a study of blood T cell repertoires in COVID-19. Produced via immunoSEQ multiplex PCR; TCRdb's table is partial and in-frame only. The profile covers fewer than 50,000 clones, with around 90% appearing a single time and around 8.7% taken by the ten largest. The J gene is TRBJ2-3, the V gene TRBV6-4, with 13 bases identical to TRBD2. The sample was peripheral blood. The clonotype comes from a man in his fifties with active COVID-19. The CDR3 spells CASSDSGGTSGKLYF. The CDR3 region has the DNA TGTGCCAGCAGTGACTCGGGGGGGACTAGCGGGAAGTTGTATTTT.